This T cell receptor beta chain was documented in a study of lymphopenia after photon versus proton radiotherapy. This table comes from immunoSEQ multiplex PCR, and its TCRdb copy is limited to in-frame clones, with some not included. This sample yields some 30,000 clones, of which around 94% are seen a single time; just over 0.7% belongs to the top ten. Trimming took off 5 bases at V and 0 bases at J, with 11 bases between the two ends. The V gene's germline CDR1 is MNHEY and CDR2 SVGAGI. The CDR3 loop spans 15 amino acids. Points from the study as a whole: Better survival with proton therapy was suggested as possible, not demonstrated.

Regarding this clone: Its antigen is currently unknown.

The TCR sequence derives from a woman aged 50 to 60 with cholangiocarcinoma. V gene TRBV6-5 combines with J gene TRBJ1-3; no definite D call. Here the sequenced sample was peripheral blood, taken from a patient treated with photon-based radiotherapy. This CDR3 reads CASSRQAASGNTIYF. The CDR3 DNA reads TGTGCCAGCAGTCGGCAGGCGGCCTCTGGAAACACCATATATTTT.